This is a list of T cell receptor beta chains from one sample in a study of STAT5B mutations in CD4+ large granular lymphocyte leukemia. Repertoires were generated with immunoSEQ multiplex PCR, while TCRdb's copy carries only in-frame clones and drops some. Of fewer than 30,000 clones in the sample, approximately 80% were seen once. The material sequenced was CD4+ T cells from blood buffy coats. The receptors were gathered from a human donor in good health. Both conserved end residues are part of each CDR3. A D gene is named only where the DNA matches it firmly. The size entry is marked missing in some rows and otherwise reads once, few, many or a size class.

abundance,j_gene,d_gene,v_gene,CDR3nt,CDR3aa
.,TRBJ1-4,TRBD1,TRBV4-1,TGCGCCAGCAGCCGCTTAGACAGGGGTGAAAAACTGTTTTTT,CASSRLDRGEKLFF
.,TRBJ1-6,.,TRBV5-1,TGCGCCAGCAGCTTGGAGGGGGGCTTAGATTCACCCCTCCACTTT,CASSLEGGLDSPLHF
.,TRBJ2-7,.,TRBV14,TGTGCCAGCAGCCAAGCCAGACAGGGGAGGGCCTACGAGCAGTACTTC,CASSQARQGRAYEQYF
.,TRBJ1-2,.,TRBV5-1,TGCGCCAACCCGACAGTCCCCTGTGGCTACACCTTC,CANPTVPCGYTF
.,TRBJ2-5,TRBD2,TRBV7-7,TGTGCCAGCAGGCCGGGACTAGCGGTCGAGACCCAGTACTTC,CASRPGLAVETQYF
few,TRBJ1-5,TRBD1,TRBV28,TGTGCCAGCAGTGAAAACAGGGGACATCAGCCCCAGCATTTT,CASSENRGHQPQHF
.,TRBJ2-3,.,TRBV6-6,TGTGCCAGCAGTTTGGACACAGATACGCAGTATTTT,CASSLDTDTQYF
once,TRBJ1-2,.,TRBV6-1,TGTGCCAGCAGTGAACAGGTCAACTATGGCTACACCTTC,CASSEQVNYGYTF
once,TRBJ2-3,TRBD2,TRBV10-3,TGTGCCATCAGCGGTCCGGGGGGGCCCGATACGCAGTATTTT,CAISGPGGPDTQYF
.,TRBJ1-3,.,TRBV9,TGTGCCAGCAGCGTAGCTGGGGGACCCTCTGGAAACACCATATATTTT,CASSVAGGPSGNTIYF
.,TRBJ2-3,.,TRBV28,TGTGCCCACGGGGGAGTAGGCACAGATACGCAGTATTTT,CAHGGVGTDTQYF
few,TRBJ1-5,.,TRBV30,TGTGCCTGGTCAAGTGTTGACAATCAGCCCCAGCATTTT,CAWSSVDNQPQHF
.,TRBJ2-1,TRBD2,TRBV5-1,TGCGCCAGCAGCTTAGGGACTAGCCGTGAGCAGTTCTTC,CASSLGTSREQFF
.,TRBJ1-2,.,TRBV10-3,TGTGCCATCAGTGAGGGTATGGTGGGGGGCGACTATGGCTACACCTTC,CAISEGMVGGDYGYTF
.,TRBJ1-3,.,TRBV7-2,TGTGCCAGCAGCCTAGGGGGGACCGGAAACACCATATATTTT,CASSLGGTGNTIYF
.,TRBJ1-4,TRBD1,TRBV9,TGTGCCAGCAGCCCCCGGGACAGGTTTAATGAAAAGCTGTTTTTT,CASSPRDRFNEKLFF
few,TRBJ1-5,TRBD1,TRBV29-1,TGCAGCGTTCAACAGGGGGATCAGCCCCAGCATTTT,CSVQQGDQPQHF
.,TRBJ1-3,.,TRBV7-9,TGTGCCAGCAGCATCTGGCGCGACAGTTTCTCTGGAAACACCATATATTTT,CASSIWRDSFSGNTIYF